The 2 T cell receptor beta chains in this list originate from one sample, sequenced in a study of T cells in Graves' hyperthyroidism and ophthalmopathy. Template material for amplifying TCR beta CDR3 regions consisted of RNA transcripts. Researchers ran a first-round RT-PCR on the TCR CDR3 using the HTBI primer set. TCRdb fed the multiplex PCR reads into MiXCR, producing one record per CDR3 protein. The sample holds around 700,000 distinct CDR3 sequences; 18% are singletons and the top ten take 16%. Input material: blood. These receptors originate from a woman aged 45-60 years with Graves' hyperthyroidism that later progressed to Graves' ophthalmopathy.

This clonotype showed up just a few times. The V gene is TRBV20-1, the J gene TRBJ2-7; no firm D call. V was trimmed by 2 bases and J by 7 bases, leaving 9 bases between them. The CDR3 contains 11 residues. Germline V gene sequence: CDR1 DFQATT, CDR2 SNEGSKA (reference sequence). CDR3 residues: CSARPQIEQYF. In DNA, the CDR3 is TGCAGTGCTAGACCCCAGATAGAGCAGTACTTC.

The chain has TRBV29-1 and TRBJ1-2; D ambiguous. The V and J ends lost 4 bases and 3 bases respectively, with 15 bases between them. CDR3 length: 14 amino acids. Germline values: CDR1 SQVTM, CDR2 ANQGSEA. The CDR3: CSVVPLGKDYGYTF. CDR3 DNA: TGCAGCGTTGTCCCGTTGGGTAAGGACTATGGCTACACCTTC.